Presented here are 3 T cell receptor beta chains from one specimen sequenced in a study of T-cell memory formation after mild COVID-19. TCRdb analysed the 5' RACE reads with MiXCR anew, one entry per CDR3 protein. The sample lists approximately 100,000 distinct CDR3 sequences; about an eighth were seen once. Material: PBMCs or a T cell subset sorted from them (not recorded which). The receptors were sampled from an adult woman who had mild COVID-19 (a few samples of this study predate the infection). Cell type and time point are not known.

The rearrangement joins TRBV15 to TRBJ2-7, with 9 bases aligning to TRBD2. The ends lost 5 bases at V and 4 bases at J; junction bases unmatched: 12. Per germline, CDR1 LNHNV and CDR2 YYDKDF (reference sequence). This CDR3 contains 16 residues. In DNA, the CDR3 is TGTGCCACCAGCCTTCGCGGGGGGGCCTTCTGGTACGAGCAGTACTTC. This codes for CATSLRGGAFWYEQYF.

V gene TRBV5-1 combines with J gene TRBJ2-7, with 7 bases that match TRBD1. Germline V gives CDR1 SGHRS, CDR2 YFSETQ. The trim removed 0 bases at V and 3 bases at J, leaving 18 bases unmatched. The CDR3 runs 19 residues. In nucleotides, the CDR3 is TGCGCCAGCAGCTTGGAGGGGGCCGCCGGGACAGAGGGGAACTACGAGCAGTACTTC. Its protein product is CASSLEGAAGTEGNYEQYF.

The CDR3 bases are TGTGCCAGCAGCCCTCCTTGGGACAGGTTGGCCAATGAGCAGTTCTTC. Translating it yields CASSPPWDRLANEQFF. The genes are TRBV12-3 or TRBV12-4 and TRBJ2-1; 8 positions agree with TRBD1. The CDR3 is made up of 16 amino acids. Losses at the gene ends were 6 bases for V and 6 bases for J; bases not matched to a gene: 13.